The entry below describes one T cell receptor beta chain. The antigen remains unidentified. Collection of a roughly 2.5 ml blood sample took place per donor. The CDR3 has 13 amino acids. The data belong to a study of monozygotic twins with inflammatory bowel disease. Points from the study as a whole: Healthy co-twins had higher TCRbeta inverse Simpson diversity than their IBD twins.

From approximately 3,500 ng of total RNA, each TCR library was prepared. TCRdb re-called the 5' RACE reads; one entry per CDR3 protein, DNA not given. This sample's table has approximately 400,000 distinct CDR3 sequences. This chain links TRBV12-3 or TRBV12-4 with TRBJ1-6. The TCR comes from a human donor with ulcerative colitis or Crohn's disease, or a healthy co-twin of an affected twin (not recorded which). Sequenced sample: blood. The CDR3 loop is CASSPFRDSPLHF.